The 15 T cell receptor beta chains listed next were all sequenced from one sample in a study of shared clonotypes between healthy human individuals. Naivety among CD8 cells was defined by CD45RO negativity and positive CCR7 selection, thereby excluding terminally differentiated effector memory CD45RA+ cells. The data were produced by immunoSEQ multiplex PCR, yet TCRdb's version contains in-frame clones alone and is incomplete. The data hold some 2.1 million clones, with around 93% observed a single time. Sequencing was carried out using naive CD8+ T cells from PBMCs. The receptors were gathered from a man younger than 35 in good health. Some clones in this sample may be carry-over from other donors' samples.

This rearrangement joins TRBV7-2 to TRBJ2-5, with 12 nucleotides matching TRBD2. Germline V lookup: CDR1 SGHTA, CDR2 FQGNSA. The CDR3 spans 16 residues. The junction had 7 bases not matched to a gene; V was cut back by 4 bases and J by 4 bases. In nucleotides, the CDR3 is TGTGCCAGCAGCTACGGGCTAGCGGGGGGGAGAGAGACCCAGTACTTC. Its translation: CASSYGLAGGRETQYF. The full variable domain, in which reference TRBV7-2 and TRBJ2-5 provide the parts outside the CDR3, is GAGVSQSPSNKVTEKGKDVELRCDPISGHTALYWYRQSLGQGLEFLIYFQGNSAPDKSGLPSDRFSAERTGGSVSTLTIQRTQQEDSAVYLCASSYGLAGGRETQYFGPGTRLLVL.

V gene TRBV25-1 combines with J gene TRBJ2-1, with D maybe TRBD2 (5 bases). Germline CDR1 reads MGHDK; CDR2 reads SYGVNS. V was pared by 5 bases and J by 6 bases, with 11 bases between. The CDR3 has 13 residues. The CDR3 here is CASSFLEGNEQFF. CDR3 in DNA: TGTGCCAGCAGTTTCTTAGAGGGCAATGAGCAGTTCTTC.

The chain uses TRBV19 and TRBJ2-1, with D unclear. CDR3 size: 16 residues. V was trimmed by 0 bases and J by 5 bases, leaving 14 bases between them. Germline V gene lookup returns CDR1 LNHDA and CDR2 SQIVND (reference sequence). DNA of the CDR3: TGTGCCAGTAGTATAGACGTTTGGCAGCCCAACAATGAGCAGTTCTTC. Amino acid sequence: CASSIDVWQPNNEQFF.

The J gene is TRBJ1-5, the V gene TRBV7-9, with D unclear. The CDR3 extends over 16 amino acids. Trimming shortened V by 5 bases and J by 0 bases, and 14 bases separated the two germline ends. Germline CDR1 and CDR2: SEHNR and FQNEAQ (reference sequence). The CDR3 bases are TGTGCCAGCAGCGAGTCTGGGGTGGATAGCAATCAGCCCCAGCATTTT. It yields the protein CASSESGVDSNQPQHF. Drawing the rest from reference TRBV7-9 and TRBJ1-5, the complete variable domain is DTGVSQNPRHKITKRGQNVTFRCDPISEHNRLYWYRQTLGQGPEFLTYFQNEAQLEKSRLLSDRFSAERPKGSFSTLEIQRTEQGDSAMYLCASSESGVDSNQPQHFGDGTRLSIL.

The chain has TRBV2 and TRBJ2-1, with a weak D call TRBD2 (5 bases). This CDR3 contains 15 residues. CDR1 and CDR2 (germline): SNHLY, FYNNEI. The germline V and J ends were trimmed by 3 bases and 7 bases, with 16 bases remaining between them. CDR3 DNA sequence: TGTGCCAGCAGTGATTCAGCGGACCTAAATAATGAGCAGTTCTTC. Protein sequence: CASSDSADLNNEQFF.

The CDR3 nucleotides read TGCGCCAGCAGCTTGGGGGTTTTTACCACTGAAGCTTTCTTT. Translating gives CASSLGVFTTEAFF. The V gene is TRBV5-1, the J gene TRBJ1-1; D not resolved. This CDR3 region has 14 residues. The ends were cut back, 0 bases at V and 4 bases at J, with 10 bases in the middle. The germline gives CDR1 SGHRS, CDR2 YFSETQ.

This chain joins TRBV27 and TRBJ2-7; D remains ambiguous. The CDR3 loop spans 14 amino acids. Trimming stripped 5 bases from V and 6 bases from J, with 17 bases between. Germline loops: CDR1 MNHEY, CDR2 SMNVEV (reference sequence). The CDR3 bases are TGTGCCAGCAGTGACTTCGATAGGGTAGGCGAGCAGTACTTC. This gives the protein CASSDFDRVGEQYF.

The rearrangement links TRBV4-1 to TRBJ2-7; 10 nucleotides line up with TRBD2. The CDR3 spans 15 residues. Germline assignment: CDR1 MGHRA and CDR2 YSYEKL. J gave up 4 bases and V 3 bases, and 6 bases lay outside the gene matches. Here the CDR3 reads CASSHSPSGSYEQYF. CDR3 DNA sequence: TGCGCCAGCAGCCATTCTCCTAGCGGGAGTTACGAGCAGTACTTC.

V usage is TRBV7-9 and J usage is TRBJ2-2, with D perhaps TRBD1 (6 bases). Trimming left V 2 bases short and J 7 bases short, with 11 bases between. The CDR3 extends over 14 amino acids. Germline V CDR1 and CDR2: SEHNR, FQNEAQ (reference sequence). Here the CDR3 reads CASSLRGRDGELFF. The DNA of the CDR3 is TGTGCCAGCAGCTTAAGGGGGAGAGACGGGGAGCTGTTTTTT.

This chain connects TRBV11-1 to TRBJ2-2, with 7 bases fitting TRBD1. The V segment lost 5 bases and the J segment 3 bases; nucleotides outside the gene matches: 6. The CDR3 runs to 15 residues. Looked up from germline, CDR1 is SGHAT and CDR2 is FQDESV (reference sequence). CDR3 sequence reads: CASSTRDRDTGELFF. The CDR3 DNA reads as TGTGCCAGCAGCACTAGGGACAGAGACACCGGGGAGCTGTTTTTT.

V and J are TRBV9 and TRBJ1-2, with 8 bases aligning to TRBD1. The ends lost 4 bases at V and 8 bases at J; junction bases unmatched: 10. CDR1 and CDR2 from the germline V gene are SGDLS and YYNGEE. The CDR3 is made up of 14 amino acids. The CDR3 loop is CASSIPGGALGYTF. The CDR3 DNA follows: TGTGCCAGCAGCATACCAGGGGGCGCATTAGGCTACACCTTC.

The chain has TRBV7-9 and TRBJ2-7, with D perhaps matching TRBD1 (5 bases). This CDR3 has 12 amino acids. Germline CDR1 SEHNR, CDR2 FQNEAQ (reference sequence). Deletions cut 4 bases from V and 4 bases from J, with 8 bases between. CDR3: CASSSAGYEQYF. Here the CDR3 DNA reads TGTGCCAGCAGCTCAGCAGGGTACGAGCAGTACTTC.

The chain has TRBV4-2 and TRBJ1-2; weak D call: TRBD1 (6 bases). Germline-derived CDR1 and CDR2 are LGHNA and YNFKEQ. V was shortened by 4 bases and J by 4 bases, with 19 bases between the two germline ends. This CDR3 region has 16 residues. The CDR3 spells CASSPPGGAFGYGYTF. CDR3 DNA: TGTGCCAGCAGCCCCCCTGGGGGGGCGTTCGGCTATGGCTACACCTTC.

V is TRBV14 and J is TRBJ2-7; no definite D call. V was pared by 3 bases and J by 3 bases, with 15 bases between. Germline V gene data show CDR1 as SGHDN and CDR2 as FVKESK. The CDR3 is 15 amino acids. The CDR3 region is CASSHLEIRSYEQYF. Written as DNA, the CDR3 is TGTGCCAGCAGCCACCTAGAAATCCGCAGCTACGAGCAGTACTTC.

This chain uses TRBV7-6 with TRBJ2-7; TRBD2 is a possible D gene (6 bases). Between the trimmed V and J ends, which lost 3 bases and 2 bases, there was a span of 11 bases. CDR1 and CDR2 (germline): SGHVS, FNYEAQ. There are 14 residues in the CDR3. The CDR3 spells CASSLGGVPYEQYF. In nucleotides, the CDR3 is TGTGCCAGCAGCTTGGGCGGGGTTCCCTACGAGCAGTACTTC.